These 9 T cell receptor beta chains originate from one sample sequenced in a study of cytomegalovirus exposure and HLA in healthy donors. The PCR had 60 Vbeta and 13 Jbeta primers. TCRdb's copy holds only in-frame clones and misses some; the assay was immunoSEQ multiplex PCR. The sample lists fewer than 120,000 clones; about three quarters were seen once. Sequencing input: PBMCs. The receptors originated from a woman in her thirties in good health and CMV-seronegative.

The chain joins TRBV7-2 to TRBJ2-5; 7 nucleotides align to TRBD1. CDR3 length: 14 residues. J lost 4 bases, V lost 0 bases, and 2 bases had no gene match. Germline CDR1 SGHTA, CDR2 FQGNSA. The CDR3 is CASSLADRRETQYF. Here the CDR3 DNA reads TGTGCCAGCAGCTTAGCGGACAGGAGAGAGACCCAGTACTTC.

This clone has more than one count but fewer than ten. This chain links TRBV11-3 with TRBJ2-3, with 11 positions matching TRBD2. After removal of 1 base from V and 7 bases from J, the junction contained 1 base not matched to a gene. Germline lookup yields CDR1 SGHNT and CDR2 YENEEA. This CDR3 region has 14 residues. CDR3 nucleotide sequence: TGTGCCAGCAGCTTAGGACTAGCGGGGTATACGCAGTATTTT. Its translation: CASSLGLAGYTQYF. Using reference TRBV11-3 and TRBJ2-3 for the parts outside the CDR3, the full variable domain is EAGVVQSPRYKIIEKKQPVAFWCNPISGHNTLYWYLQNLGQGPELLIRYENEEAVDDSQLPKDRFSAERLKGVDSTLKIQPAELGDSAVYLCASSLGLAGYTQYFGPGTRLTVL.

The rearrangement joins TRBV14 to TRBJ2-2, with 8 bases identical to TRBD2. V gave up 1 base and J gave up 4 bases; unmatched junction bases: 2. The CDR3 runs 15 residues. CDR1 is SGHDN and CDR2 is FVKESK in the germline V gene. In DNA, the CDR3 is TGTGCCAGCAGCCAAGCTCTAGCGGGCACCGGGGAGCTGTTTTTT. This codes for CASSQALAGTGELFF.

The CDR3 loop reads CASSIGVWNEQFF. The CDR3 nucleotides read TGTGCCAGTAGTATAGGAGTTTGGAATGAGCAGTTCTTC. The chain uses TRBV19 and TRBJ2-1; no clear D. Germline lookup yields CDR1 LNHDA and CDR2 SQIVND (reference sequence). This CDR3 contains 13 residues. Trimming cost V 1 base and J 7 bases, with 8 bases left between them.

V is TRBV7-9 and J is TRBJ2-7, with TRBD1 as a possible D gene (5 bases). The CDR3 loop spans 15 amino acids. Germline CDR1 SEHNR, CDR2 FQNEAQ (reference sequence). Trimming stripped 5 bases from V and 2 bases from J, with 16 bases between. The CDR3, as DNA: TGTGCCAGCAGCCCTCCGGTAGGGGCGCCCTACGAGCAGTACTTC. This translates into CASSPPVGAPYEQYF.

This clone came up once. V usage is TRBV6-1 and J usage is TRBJ1-6; D unclear. CDR3 length: 14 amino acids. Trimming removed 1 base at V and 10 bases at J, with 11 bases between. CDR1 is MNHNS and CDR2 is SASEGT in the germline V gene. The CDR3 reads CASSEVGRSSPLHF. In nucleotides, the CDR3 is TGTGCCAGCAGTGAAGTGGGTAGGAGCTCACCCCTCCACTTT.

V and J are TRBV7-8 and TRBJ2-7; the match to TRBD1 covers 7 bases. In germline, CDR1 is SGHVS, CDR2 FQNEAQ. V lost 5 bases, J lost 1 base, and 5 bases stayed unmatched. The CDR3 runs to 14 residues. In DNA, the CDR3 is TGTGCCAGCAGCACCCGGGACAGTTCCTACGAGCAGTACTTC. Its translation: CASSTRDSSYEQYF.

The CDR3 spells CASSLLNEQFF. CDR3 DNA sequence: TGTGCCAGCAGCTTGCTCAATGAGCAGTTCTTC. V and J are TRBV5-4 and TRBJ2-1; D is ambiguous. The V end was cut by 1 base, the J end by 6 bases, with 2 bases between. The germline V gene has CDR1 SGHNT and CDR2 YYREEE (reference sequence). The CDR3 is 11 residues long.

The V gene is TRBV18, the J gene TRBJ1-1; 8 bases are shared with TRBD1. The J segment lost 4 bases and the V segment lost 2 bases, leaving 3 bases of the junction unmatched. Germline V gene data show CDR1 as KGHSH and CDR2 as LQKENI. There are 14 residues in the CDR3. This CDR3 reads CASSPNTGGTEAFF. CDR3 sequence (DNA): TGTGCCAGCTCACCAAACACAGGGGGCACTGAAGCTTTCTTT. Full variable domain (remainder filled in from reference TRBV18 and TRBJ1-1): NAGVMQNPRHLVRRRGQEARLRCSPMKGHSHVYWYRQLPEEGLKFMVYLQKENIIDESGMPKERFSAEFPKEGPSILRIQQVVRGDSAAYFCASSPNTGGTEAFFGQGTRLTVV.